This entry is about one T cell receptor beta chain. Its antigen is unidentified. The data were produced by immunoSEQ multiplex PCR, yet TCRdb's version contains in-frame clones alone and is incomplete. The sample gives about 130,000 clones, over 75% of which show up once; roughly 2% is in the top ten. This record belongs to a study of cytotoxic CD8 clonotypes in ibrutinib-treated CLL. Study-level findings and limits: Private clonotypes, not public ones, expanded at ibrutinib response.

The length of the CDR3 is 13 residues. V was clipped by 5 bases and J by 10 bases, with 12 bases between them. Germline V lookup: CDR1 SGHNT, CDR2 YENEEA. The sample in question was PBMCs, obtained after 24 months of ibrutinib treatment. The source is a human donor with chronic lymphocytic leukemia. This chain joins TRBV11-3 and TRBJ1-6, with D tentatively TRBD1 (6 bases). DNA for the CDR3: TGTGCCAGCAGCACAACTCAGGGGTCACCCCTCCACTTT. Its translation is CASSTTQGSPLHF.